This TCR beta chain is from a study of cytomegalovirus exposure and HLA in healthy donors. Remarks on this clone: Its antigen is not identified.

Trimming cost V 4 bases and J 2 bases; bases outside gene matches: 4. CDR1 is SGHRS and CDR2 is YFSETQ in the germline V gene. This CDR3 is 15 amino acids long. Study-level points and caveats: What was likely a sequencing artifact was a cluster of highly shared sequence variants. Donor immune exposure was known only as CMV serostatus. The authors enumerated around 150 TCR beta chains as linked to cytomegalovirus. In a later analysis, V- and J-gene trimming of beta chains associated with a DCLRE1C missense variant, replicated independently.

The study ran its PCR with 60 Vbeta and 13 Jbeta primers. The table came from immunoSEQ multiplex PCR; TCRdb's copy has only in-frame clones and leaves some out. The sample includes 200,000 or so clones, around 86% of them seen just once. The sequencing input was PBMCs. V is TRBV5-1 and J is TRBJ2-7; 12 bases map to TRBD2. The receptor comes from a woman in her late teens or twenties in good health and CMV-seronegative. The CDR3: CASSPGLAGTYEQYF. The DNA for the CDR3 is TGCGCCAGCAGCCCCGGACTAGCGGGAACCTACGAGCAGTACTTC. The full variable domain, its missing parts supplied by reference TRBV5-1 and TRBJ2-7, is KAGVTQTPRYLIKTRGQQVTLSCSPISGHRSVSWYQQTPGQGLQFLFEYFSETQRNKGNFPGRFSGRQFSNSRSEMNVSTLELGDSALYLCASSPGLAGTYEQYFGPGTRLTVT.